The next 6 T cell receptor beta chains were all read from a single sample in a study of shared clonotypes between healthy human individuals (TCRdb year 2020). The library was made by the immunoSEQ multiplex PCR assay. TCRdb carries this immuneACCESS record with in-frame sequences only. Its versions omit some clonotypes, under half of them owing to an unresolved V gene in the studies checked, with the rest unexplained. Across this sample there are 2 million to 3 million clones, with 80% to 95% seen only once. Roughly 0.39% of the sample is held by the ten biggest clonotypes. What was sequenced was naive CD4+ T cells from PBMCs. The cell subset or site label corresponds to: CD45RA+ positively selected. These receptors came from a young man in good health. Some clones in this sample may be carry-over from other donors' samples.

The rearrangement uses TRBV6-6 and TRBJ1-3; a possible D gene is TRBD1 (5 bases). The CDR3 spans 12 residues. The V gene lost 6 bases and the J gene lost 6 bases, with 9 bases spanning the gap. Germline CDR1 MNHNY, CDR2 SVGAGI (reference sequence). The CDR3 DNA is TGTGCCAGCAGACTAGGGGAAAACACCATATATTTT. This sequence encodes CASRLGENTIYF.

This clone was detected only once. This chain links TRBV28 with TRBJ2-2, with D perhaps TRBD1 (5 bases). This CDR3 has 15 residues. Germline V gene sequence: CDR1 MDHEN, CDR2 SYDVKM. The V and J ends lost 2 bases and 3 bases respectively, with 10 bases between them. DNA for the CDR3: TGTGCCAGCAGTTTAGGCTGGGGCTACACCGGGGAGCTGTTTTTT. Amino acid sequence: CASSLGWGYTGELFF.

The J gene is TRBJ2-1, the V gene TRBV5-5; D gene unclear. Trimming removed 1 base from V and 5 bases from J, with 7 bases in between. This CDR3 is 13 amino acids long. CDR1 and CDR2 from the germline V gene are SGHKS and YYEKEE (reference sequence). In DNA form, the CDR3 reads TGTGCCAGCAGCTTGTTGATGAACAATGAGCAGTTCTTC. It yields the protein CASSLLMNNEQFF.

Note on this clone: The same CDR3 also results from other DNA sequences found in this sample. The chain employs TRBV18 and TRBJ1-5; D unclear. The germline V gene encodes CDR1 KGHSH and CDR2 LQKENI. The CDR3 spans 13 residues. Deletions cut 0 bases from V and 5 bases from J, with 5 bases between. Here the CDR3 reads CASSPPGDQPQHF. DNA of the CDR3: TGTGCCAGCTCACCACCGGGTGATCAGCCCCAGCATTTT.

The chain links TRBV5-4 to TRBJ1-5; D ambiguous. V was shortened by 2 bases and J by 3 bases, with 9 bases between the two germline ends. Germline assignment: CDR1 SGHNT and CDR2 YYREEE (reference sequence). The CDR3 covers 14 residues. The CDR3 region has the DNA TGTGCCAGCAGCTTAAACGGGATCAATCAGCCCCAGCATTTT. Translated, it gives CASSLNGINQPQHF.

The chain couples TRBV5-6 to TRBJ2-3; no firm D call. There are 17 residues in the CDR3. Between the trimmed V and J ends, which lost 0 bases and 2 bases, there was a span of 16 bases. CDR1 and CDR2 (germline): SGHDT, YYEEEE. CDR3 region: CASSLAALAGYTDTQYF. The CDR3 nucleotides read TGTGCCAGCAGCTTGGCGGCCTTGGCAGGATACACAGATACGCAGTATTTT. Complete variable domain (other parts from reference TRBV5-6 and TRBJ2-3): DAGVTQSPTHLIKTRGQQVTLRCSPKSGHDTVSWYQQALGQGPQFIFQYYEEEERQRGNFPDRFSGHQFPNYSSELNVNALLLGDSALYLCASSLAALAGYTDTQYFGPGTRLTVL.